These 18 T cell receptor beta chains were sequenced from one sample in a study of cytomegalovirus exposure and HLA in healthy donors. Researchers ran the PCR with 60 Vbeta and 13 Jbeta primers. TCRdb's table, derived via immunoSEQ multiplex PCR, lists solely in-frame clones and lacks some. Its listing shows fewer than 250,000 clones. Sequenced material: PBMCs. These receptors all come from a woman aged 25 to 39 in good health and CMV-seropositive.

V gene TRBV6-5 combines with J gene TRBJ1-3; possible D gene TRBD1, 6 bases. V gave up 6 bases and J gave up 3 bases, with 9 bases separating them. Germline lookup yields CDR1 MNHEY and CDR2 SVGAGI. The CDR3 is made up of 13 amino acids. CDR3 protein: CASRQGVGNTIYF. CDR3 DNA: TGTGCCAGCAGACAGGGAGTTGGAAACACCATATATTTT.

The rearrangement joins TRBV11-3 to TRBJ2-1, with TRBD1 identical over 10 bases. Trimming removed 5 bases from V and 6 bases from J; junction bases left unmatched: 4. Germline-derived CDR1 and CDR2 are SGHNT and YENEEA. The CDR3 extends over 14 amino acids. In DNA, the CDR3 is TGTGCCAGCAGCCCTAGGACAGGGGGCAATGAGCAGTTCTTC. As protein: CASSPRTGGNEQFF.

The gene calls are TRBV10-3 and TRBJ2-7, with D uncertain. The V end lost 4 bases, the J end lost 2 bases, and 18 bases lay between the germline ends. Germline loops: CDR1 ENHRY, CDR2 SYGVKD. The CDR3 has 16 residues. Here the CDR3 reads CAISGFALSSTYEQYF. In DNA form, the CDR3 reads TGTGCCATCAGTGGTTTCGCTCTTAGCAGCACCTACGAGCAGTACTTC.

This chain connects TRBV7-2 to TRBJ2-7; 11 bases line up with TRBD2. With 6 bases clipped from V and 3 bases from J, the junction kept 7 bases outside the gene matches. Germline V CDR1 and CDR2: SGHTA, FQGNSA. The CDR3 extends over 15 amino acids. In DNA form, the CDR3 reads TGTGCCAGCAGGTTTACACTAGCGGGAGACTACGAGCAGTACTTC. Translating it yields CASRFTLAGDYEQYF.

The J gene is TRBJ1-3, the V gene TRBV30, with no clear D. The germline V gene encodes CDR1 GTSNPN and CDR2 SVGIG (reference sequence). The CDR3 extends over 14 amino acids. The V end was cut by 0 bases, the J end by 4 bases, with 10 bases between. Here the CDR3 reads CAWSVWGAGNTIYF. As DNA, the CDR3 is TGTGCCTGGAGTGTATGGGGAGCGGGAAACACCATATATTTT.

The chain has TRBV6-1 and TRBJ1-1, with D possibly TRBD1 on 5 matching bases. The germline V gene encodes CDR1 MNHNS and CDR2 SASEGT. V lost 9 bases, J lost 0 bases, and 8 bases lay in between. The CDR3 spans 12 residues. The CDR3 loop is CASYRMNTEAFF. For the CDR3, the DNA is TGTGCCAGTTACAGGATGAACACTGAAGCTTTCTTT.

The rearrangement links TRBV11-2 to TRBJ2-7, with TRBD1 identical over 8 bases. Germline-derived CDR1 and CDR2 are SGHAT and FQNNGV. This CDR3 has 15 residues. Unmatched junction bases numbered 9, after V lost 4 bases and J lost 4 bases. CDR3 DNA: TGTGCCAGCAGCTCCGGACAGGGCTTACCGTACGAGCAGTACTTC. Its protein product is CASSSGQGLPYEQYF.

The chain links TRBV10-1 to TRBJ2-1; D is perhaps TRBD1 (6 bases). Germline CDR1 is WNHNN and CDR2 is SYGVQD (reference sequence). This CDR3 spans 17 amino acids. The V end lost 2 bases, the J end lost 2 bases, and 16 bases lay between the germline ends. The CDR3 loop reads CASSETGYEWAYNEQFF. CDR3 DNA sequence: TGCGCCAGCAGTGAGACAGGGTATGAATGGGCCTACAATGAGCAGTTCTTC.

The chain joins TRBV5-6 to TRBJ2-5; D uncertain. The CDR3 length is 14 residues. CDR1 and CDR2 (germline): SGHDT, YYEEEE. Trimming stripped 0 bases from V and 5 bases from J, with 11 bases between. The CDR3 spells CASSLVNARETQYF. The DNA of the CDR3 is TGTGCCAGCAGCTTGGTAAATGCACGGGAGACCCAGTACTTC. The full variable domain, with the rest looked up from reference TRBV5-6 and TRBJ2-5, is DAGVTQSPTHLIKTRGQQVTLRCSPKSGHDTVSWYQQALGQGPQFIFQYYEEEERQRGNFPDRFSGHQFPNYSSELNVNALLLGDSALYLCASSLVNARETQYFGPGTRLLVL.

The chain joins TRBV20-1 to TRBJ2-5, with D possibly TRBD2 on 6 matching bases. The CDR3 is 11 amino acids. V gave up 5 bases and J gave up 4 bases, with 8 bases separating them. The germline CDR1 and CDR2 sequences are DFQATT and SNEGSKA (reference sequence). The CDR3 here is CSARGLETQYF. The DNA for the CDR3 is TGCAGTGCTCGGGGGTTAGAGACCCAGTACTTC.

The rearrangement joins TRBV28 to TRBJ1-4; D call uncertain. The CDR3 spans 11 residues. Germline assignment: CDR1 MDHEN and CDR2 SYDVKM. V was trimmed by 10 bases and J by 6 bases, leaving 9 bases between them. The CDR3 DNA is TGTGCCATCTACGGGGATGAAAAACTGTTTTTT. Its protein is CAIYGDEKLFF.

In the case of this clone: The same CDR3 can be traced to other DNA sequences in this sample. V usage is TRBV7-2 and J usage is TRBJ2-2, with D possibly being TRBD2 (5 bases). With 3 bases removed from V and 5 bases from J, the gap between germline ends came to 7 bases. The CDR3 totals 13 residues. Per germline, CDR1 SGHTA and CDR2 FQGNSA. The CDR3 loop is CASSFLATGELFF. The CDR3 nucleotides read TGTGCCAGCAGCTTTCTAGCTACCGGGGAGCTGTTTTTT.

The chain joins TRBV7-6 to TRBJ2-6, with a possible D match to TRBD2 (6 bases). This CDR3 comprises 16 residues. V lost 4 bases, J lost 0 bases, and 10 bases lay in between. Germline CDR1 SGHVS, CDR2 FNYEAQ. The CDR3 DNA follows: TGTGCCAGCAGCTCTCTAGCGCACTCTGGGGCCAACGTCCTGACTTTC. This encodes CASSSLAHSGANVLTF.

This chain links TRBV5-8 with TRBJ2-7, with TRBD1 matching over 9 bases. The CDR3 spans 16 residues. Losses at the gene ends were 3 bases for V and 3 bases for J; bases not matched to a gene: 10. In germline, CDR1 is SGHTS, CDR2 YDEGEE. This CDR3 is CASSSYYRGPDYEQYF. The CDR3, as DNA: TGTGCCAGCAGCTCTTATTACAGGGGGCCCGACTACGAGCAGTACTTC.

The CDR3 DNA reads as TGTGCCAGCAGACCTCTAGGGGGCCCTGGAAACACCATATATTTT. Its protein is CASRPLGGPGNTIYF. The genes are TRBV27 and TRBJ1-3, with 7 bases that match TRBD1. Germline V CDR1 and CDR2: MNHEY, SMNVEV (reference sequence). The CDR3 sequence is 15 residues long. V was clipped by 6 bases and J by 2 bases; unmatched bases: 7.

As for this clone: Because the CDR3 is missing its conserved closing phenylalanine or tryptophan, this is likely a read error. CDR3 bases: TGCGCCAGCAGCTTGGGGGGCTCAGCGCATTCACCCCTCCACTCT. It specifies CASSLGGSAHSPLHS. The V gene is TRBV5-1, the J gene TRBJ1-6, with a tentative D call TRBD1 (5 bases). CDR1 is SGHRS, CDR2 YFSETQ, per germline. There are 15 residues in the CDR3. V lost 0 bases and J lost 8, with 12 bases in between.

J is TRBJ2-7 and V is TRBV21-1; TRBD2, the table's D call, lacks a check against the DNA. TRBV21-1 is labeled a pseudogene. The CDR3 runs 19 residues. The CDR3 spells CASSKGTRLAGKKTYEQYF. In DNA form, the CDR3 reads TGTGCCAGCAGCAAAGGTACGAGACTAGCGGGAAAAAAGACCTACGAGCAGTACTTC.

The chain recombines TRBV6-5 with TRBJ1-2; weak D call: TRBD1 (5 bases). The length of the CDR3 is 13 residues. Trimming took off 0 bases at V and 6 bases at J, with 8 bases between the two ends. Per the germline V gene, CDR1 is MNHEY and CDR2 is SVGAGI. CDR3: CASSYSVGDGYTF. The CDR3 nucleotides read TGTGCCAGCAGTTACTCGGTAGGGGATGGCTACACCTTC.